This is a list of T cell receptor beta chains from one sample in a study of shared clonotypes between healthy human individuals. Data came from immunoSEQ multiplex PCR; TCRdb stores just in-frame clones and leaves some out. The sample consists of about 2.4 million clones, 93% of them appearing once. Sequenced input: naive CD4+ T cells from PBMCs. These receptors were obtained from a man aged 18 to 30 in good health. Some clones in this sample may be carry-over from other donors' samples. Both conserved end residues are part of each CDR3. The D gene is left open where the match is weak. Size is omitted from some rows. Given values are once, few, many or a class for expanded clones.

D gene | J gene | V gene | CDR3 length | clone size | CDR3 DNA | CDR3 protein
- | TRBJ2-1 | TRBV11-2 | 15 | - | TGTGCCAGCAGCCAAAGCGGATACATCAACAATGAGCAGTTCTTC | CASSQSGYINNEQFF
- | TRBJ2-5 | TRBV4-2 | 13 | - | TGTGCCAGCAGCCCCTCCTCGGGAGAGACCCAGTACTTC | CASSPSSGETQYF
TRBD2 | TRBJ2-1 | TRBV28 | 16 | - | TGTGCCAGCAGTTTATGGCGGGGGGACTCCTACAATGAGCAGTTCTTC | CASSLWRGDSYNEQFF
TRBD1 | TRBJ2-5 | TRBV29-1 | 14 | - | TGCAGCGTCTTACGGAACAGGGGTCAAGAGACCCAGTACTTC | CSVLRNRGQETQYF
- | TRBJ1-5 | TRBV19 | 15 | few | TGTGCCAGCAGGCGGGGGGGCTTGGGCAATCAGCCCCAGCATTTT | CASRRGGLGNQPQHF
- | TRBJ1-5 | TRBV27 | 15 | - | TGTGCCAGCAGTTTTCGTGGCAGCCTGGCGGGGGCCCAGCATTTT | CASSFRGSLAGAQHF
TRBD2 | TRBJ2-3 | TRBV5-1 | 15 | - | TGCGCCAGCAGCCAGGCGGGGGGCGAAACAGATACGCAGTATTTT | CASSQAGGETDTQYF
- | TRBJ2-1 | TRBV5-4 | 17 | - | TGTGCCAGCAGCGCCGGCCTCGGGATGCGGGTAGACAATGAGCAGTTCTTC | CASSAGLGMRVDNEQFF
TRBD2 | TRBJ2-7 | TRBV7-2 | 15 | - | TGTGCCAGCAGACCAAGACTAGCGGGAGTGCACGAGCAGTACTTC | CASRPRLAGVHEQYF
- | TRBJ2-5 | TRBV5-1 | 15 | - | TGCGCCAGCAGCTGGGATTCCTCGGCAGGGGAGACCCAGTACTTC | CASSWDSSAGETQYF
TRBD1 | TRBJ1-6 | TRBV4-3 | 15 | - | TGCGCCAGCAGCCAAGGGGCAGGGGGAAGGTCACCCCTCCACTTT | CASSQGAGGRSPLHF
TRBD2 | TRBJ2-7 | TRBV29-1 | 12 | few | TGCAGCGCGGGACTAGCGGGAGGCGAGCAGTACTTC | CSAGLAGGEQYF
- | TRBJ2-5 | TRBV5-1 | 13 | - | TGCGCCAGCAGCTATGAGTTTCAAGAGACCCAGTACTTC | CASSYEFQETQYF
TRBD2 | TRBJ2-1 | TRBV9 | 14 | - | TGTGCCAGCAGCGTAGTGGCGGGAGTAAATGAGCAGTTCTTC | CASSVVAGVNEQFF
- | TRBJ2-1 | TRBV6-5 | 15 | - | TGTGCCAGCAGTAGGGGGGACTTGGATGTAAATGAGCAGTTCTTC | CASSRGDLDVNEQFF
- | TRBJ2-3 | TRBV19 | 13 | - | TGTGCCACAAAGGCGGGCCACACAGATACGCAGTATTTT | CATKAGHTDTQYF
- | TRBJ2-3 | TRBV28 | 15 | - | TGTGCCAGCAGTTTGGCCGGAAAACTGGCTGATACGCAGTATTTT | CASSLAGKLADTQYF
TRBD1 | TRBJ2-3 | TRBV27 | 15 | - | TGTGCCAGCAGTTCCGGACAGGGGGGACGGGATACGCAGTATTTT | CASSSGQGGRDTQYF
- | TRBJ1-1 | TRBV28 | 13 | - | TGTGCCAGCAGTTTATGGGGCGCCACTGAAGCTTTCTTT | CASSLWGATEAFF
TRBD1 | TRBJ1-3 | TRBV5-1 | 17 | - | TGCGCCAGCAGCCTCGGACAGGACGCTGGCGCTGGAAACACCATATATTTT | CASSLGQDAGAGNTIYF
- | TRBJ1-2 | TRBV7-2 | 14 | - | TGTGCCAGCAGCATTACCCGGGACGGCGATGGCTACACCTTC | CASSITRDGDGYTF
TRBD2 | TRBJ2-3 | TRBV5-4 | 14 | - | TGTGCCAGCAGCCTAGCGGGATCCACAGATACGCAGTATTTT | CASSLAGSTDTQYF
- | TRBJ2-1 | TRBV5-4 | 12 | - | TGTGCCAGCAGCGGGGGCCCGGGGGAGCAGTTCTTC | CASSGGPGEQFF
TRBD1 | TRBJ2-4 | TRBV28 | 16 | - | TGTGCCAGCAGTTTAGTAAGACAGGGGGGCAAAAACATTCAGTACTTC | CASSLVRQGGKNIQYF
- | TRBJ1-6 | TRBV5-1 | 14 | - | TGCGCCAGCAGCGCCCAATCACGGGATTCACCCCTCCACTTT | CASSAQSRDSPLHF
- | TRBJ1-1 | TRBV29-1 | 13 | - | TGCAGCGTTGCCCACACTGCGAACACTGAAGCTTTCTTT | CSVAHTANTEAFF